This T cell receptor (beta chain) was sequenced for a study of shared clonotypes between healthy human individuals. This clone appeared once. Sequencing used immunoSEQ multiplex PCR; TCRdb keeps in-frame clones, though not all of them. The sample shows about half a million clones, about 80% of them seen only once. The sequencing input was PBMCs. The receptor was derived from a middle-aged woman in good health. Some clones in this sample may be carry-over from other donors' samples.

This CDR3 reads CASSISGTNYGYTF. Written as DNA, the CDR3 is TGTGCCAGCAGCATATCCGGGACAAACTATGGCTACACCTTC. The J gene is TRBJ1-2, the V gene TRBV9; D might be TRBD1 (6 bases). Germline CDR1 is SGDLS and CDR2 is YYNGEE. CDR3 length: 14 residues. Between the trimmed V and J ends, which lost 4 bases and 2 bases, there was a span of 12 bases.